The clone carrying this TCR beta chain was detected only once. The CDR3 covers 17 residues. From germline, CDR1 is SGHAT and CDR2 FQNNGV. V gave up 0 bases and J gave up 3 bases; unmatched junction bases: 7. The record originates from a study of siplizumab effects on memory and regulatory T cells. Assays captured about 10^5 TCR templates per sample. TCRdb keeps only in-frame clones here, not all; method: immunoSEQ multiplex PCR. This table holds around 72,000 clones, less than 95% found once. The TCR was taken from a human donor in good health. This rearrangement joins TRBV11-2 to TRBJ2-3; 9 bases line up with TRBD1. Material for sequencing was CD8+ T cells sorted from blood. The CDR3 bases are TGTGCCAGCAGCTTAGATGGGGACAGGGTGTTTACAGATACGCAGTATTTT. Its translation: CASSLDGDRVFTDTQYF.